This T cell receptor beta chain stems from a study of tumor-infiltrating lymphocytes in primary liver carcinoma. Study summary: The yield of productive TCRbeta reads per sample was roughly 3.5 to 7.5 million and was similar across tissue types.

Co-extracting RNA and DNA was done with roughly 18-32 mg of unsorted bulk tissue as input. No patient had received treatment, and all had chronic HBV infection. Each tumor specimen held more than 85% viable tumor cells. This clonotype was observed many times. CDR3 length: 16 amino acids. The germline CDR1 and CDR2 sequences are MDHEN and SYDVKM. The V gene end was trimmed by 6 bases and the J gene end by 2 bases; junction bases not matched to a gene: 12. The authors made TCR beta cDNA from around 500 ng total RNA with a constant-region primer. Three rounds of nested multiplex PCR with slightly modified ARM-PCR produced TCR beta libraries. Each of the first two PCR rounds ran approximately 9 cycles with TRBV1-TRBV30 forward and C-beta reverse primers. In TCRdb, the multiplex PCR reads were re-called with MiXCR into one record per CDR3 protein. The sample yields 80,000 or so distinct CDR3 sequences, 70% to 80% seen once.

The origin of this receptor is an older woman with primary liver carcinoma and hepatitis B virus infection. Sequencing input: liver tumor tissue from sampling region 4. Subset of the sample: tumor region T4, right-lateral pole. The rearrangement links TRBV28 to TRBJ2-7; 8 bases are shared with TRBD1. The CDR3 region is CASSPRGDRRTYEQYF. The CDR3 DNA sequence: TGTGCCAGCAGCCCTAGGGGGGACAGGCGCACCTACGAGCAGTACTTC.